This TCR beta chain was profiled in a study of blood T cell repertoires in COVID-19. As for the study in general: Some COVID-19 samples were acute and others convalescent; all came from the United States, Italy and Spain.

Per the study methods: Amplifying reference gene primers gave estimates of nucleated cell counts. Sequencing used immunoSEQ multiplex PCR; TCRdb keeps in-frame clones, though not all of them. The D gene and trimming were derived from the DNA, and the V and J assignments and clone size from that table. The table shows about 38,000 clones, with approximately 69% occurring only once. This clone was counted once. Seattle patient enrollment occurred during active infection, with longitudinal follow-up thereafter. The junction had 8 bases not matched to a gene; V was cut back by 6 bases and J by 1 base. Germline CDR1 and CDR2: MNHEY and SVGAGI. The CDR3 is 15 amino acids.

This receptor was taken from a man between 70 and 80 years old with COVID-19, enrolled during active disease. This chain joins TRBV6-5 and TRBJ2-7; 8 nucleotides line up with TRBD2. Sequences were obtained from peripheral blood. The CDR3, as DNA: TGTGCCAGCAGAGGGCGGGGGGTAAATTCCTACGAGCAGTACTTC. Amino acid sequence: CASRGRGVNSYEQYF.